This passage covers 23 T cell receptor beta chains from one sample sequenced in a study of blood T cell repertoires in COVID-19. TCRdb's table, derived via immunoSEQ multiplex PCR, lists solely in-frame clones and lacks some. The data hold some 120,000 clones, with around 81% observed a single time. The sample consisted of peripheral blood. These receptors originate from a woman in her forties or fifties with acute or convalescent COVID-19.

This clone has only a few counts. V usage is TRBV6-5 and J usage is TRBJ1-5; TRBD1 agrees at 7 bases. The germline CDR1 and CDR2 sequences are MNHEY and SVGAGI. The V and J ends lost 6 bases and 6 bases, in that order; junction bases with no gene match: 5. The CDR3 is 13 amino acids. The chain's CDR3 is CASSLQGPQPQHF. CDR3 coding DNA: TGTGCCAGCAGCCTACAGGGGCCTCAGCCCCAGCATTTT.

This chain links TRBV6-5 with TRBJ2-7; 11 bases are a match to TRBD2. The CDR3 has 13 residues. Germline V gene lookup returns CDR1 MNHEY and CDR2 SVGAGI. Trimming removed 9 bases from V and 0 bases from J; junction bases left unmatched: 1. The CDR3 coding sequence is TGTGCCAGTACTAGCGGGAGCTCCTACGAGCAGTACTTC. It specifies CASTSGSSYEQYF.

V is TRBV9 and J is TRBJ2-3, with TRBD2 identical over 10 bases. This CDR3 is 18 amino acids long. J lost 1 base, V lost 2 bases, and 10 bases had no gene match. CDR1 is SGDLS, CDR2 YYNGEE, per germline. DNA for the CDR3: TGTGCCAGCAGCGTCGCCCCCTTAGCGGGAGGTCGCACAGATACGCAGTATTTT. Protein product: CASSVAPLAGGRTDTQYF.

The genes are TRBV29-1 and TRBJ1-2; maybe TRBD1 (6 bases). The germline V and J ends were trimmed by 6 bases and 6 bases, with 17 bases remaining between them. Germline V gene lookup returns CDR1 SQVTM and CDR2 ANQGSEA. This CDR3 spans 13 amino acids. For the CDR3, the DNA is TGCAGCGTCCCCACCAACAGGGAGAATGGCTACACCTTC. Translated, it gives CSVPTNRENGYTF.

The CDR3 DNA sequence: TGTGCCAGCGGAATTTCGGGGACTAGCGGCAATAAGGGGGAGACCCAGTACTTC. Protein: CASGISGTSGNKGETQYF. This chain connects TRBV2 to TRBJ2-5; TRBD2 matches at 11 bases. With 8 bases clipped from V and 5 bases from J, the junction kept 19 bases outside the gene matches. Per germline, CDR1 SNHLY and CDR2 FYNNEI. The CDR3 totals 18 residues.

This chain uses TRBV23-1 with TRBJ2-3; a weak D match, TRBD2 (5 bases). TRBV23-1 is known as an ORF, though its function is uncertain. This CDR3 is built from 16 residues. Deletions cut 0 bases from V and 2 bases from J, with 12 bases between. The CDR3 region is CASSQSQDLPTDTQYF. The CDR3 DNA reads TGCGCCAGCAGTCAATCCCAGGACTTGCCCACAGATACGCAGTATTTT.

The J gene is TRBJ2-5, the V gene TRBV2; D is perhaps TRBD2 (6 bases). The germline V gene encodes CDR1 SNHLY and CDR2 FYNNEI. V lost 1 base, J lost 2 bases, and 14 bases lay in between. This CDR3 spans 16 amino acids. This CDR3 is CASSEGFLAKQETQYF. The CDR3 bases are TGTGCCAGCAGTGAAGGGTTTCTAGCGAAACAAGAGACCCAGTACTTC. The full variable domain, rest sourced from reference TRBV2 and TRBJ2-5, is EPEVTQTPSHQVTQMGQEVILRCVPISNHLYFYWYRQILGQKVEFLVSFYNNEISEKSEIFDDQFSVERPDGSNFTLKIRSTKLEDSAMYFCASSEGFLAKQETQYFGPGTRLLVL.

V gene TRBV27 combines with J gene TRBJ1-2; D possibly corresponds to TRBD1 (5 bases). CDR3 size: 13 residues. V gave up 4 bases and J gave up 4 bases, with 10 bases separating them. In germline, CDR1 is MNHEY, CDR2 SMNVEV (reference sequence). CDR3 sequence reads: CASSSPGGYGYTF. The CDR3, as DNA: TGTGCCAGCAGTTCCCCCGGGGGCTATGGCTACACCTTC.

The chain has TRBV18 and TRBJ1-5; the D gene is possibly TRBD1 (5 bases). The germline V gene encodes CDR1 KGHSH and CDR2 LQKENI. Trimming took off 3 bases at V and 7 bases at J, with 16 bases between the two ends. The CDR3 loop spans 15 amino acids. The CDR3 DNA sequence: TGTGCCAGCTCACCTTCGGGGGGGGGAGAACAGCCCCAGCATTTT. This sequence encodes CASSPSGGGEQPQHF.

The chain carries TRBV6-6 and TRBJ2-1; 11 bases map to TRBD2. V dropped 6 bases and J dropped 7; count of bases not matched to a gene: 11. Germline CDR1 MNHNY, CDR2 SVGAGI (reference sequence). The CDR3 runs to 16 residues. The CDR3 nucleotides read TGTGCCAGCAGCCCGGCCGGGACTAGCGGTTCTAATGAGCAGTTCTTC. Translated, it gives CASSPAGTSGSNEQFF.

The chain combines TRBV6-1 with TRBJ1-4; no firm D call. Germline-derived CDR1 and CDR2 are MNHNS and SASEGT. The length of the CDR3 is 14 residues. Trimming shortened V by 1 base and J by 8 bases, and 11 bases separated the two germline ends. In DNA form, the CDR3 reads TGTGCCAGCAGTGAAGGTACCGGCAGGGAAAAACTGTTTTTT. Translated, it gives CASSEGTGREKLFF.

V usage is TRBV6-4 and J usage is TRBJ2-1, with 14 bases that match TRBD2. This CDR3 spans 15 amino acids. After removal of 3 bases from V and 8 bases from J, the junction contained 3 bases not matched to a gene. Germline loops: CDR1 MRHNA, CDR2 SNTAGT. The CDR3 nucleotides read TGTGCCAGCAGTGAAGGGACTAGCGGGAGTGATGAGCAGTTCTTC. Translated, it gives CASSEGTSGSDEQFF.

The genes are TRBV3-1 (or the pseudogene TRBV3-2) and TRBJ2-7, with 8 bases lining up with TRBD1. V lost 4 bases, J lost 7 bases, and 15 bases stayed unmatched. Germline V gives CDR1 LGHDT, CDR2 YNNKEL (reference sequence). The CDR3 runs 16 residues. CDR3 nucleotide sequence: TGTGCCAGCAGCCCAAAGACGACAGGGGAGGTGAGGGAGCAGTACTTC. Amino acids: CASSPKTTGEVREQYF.

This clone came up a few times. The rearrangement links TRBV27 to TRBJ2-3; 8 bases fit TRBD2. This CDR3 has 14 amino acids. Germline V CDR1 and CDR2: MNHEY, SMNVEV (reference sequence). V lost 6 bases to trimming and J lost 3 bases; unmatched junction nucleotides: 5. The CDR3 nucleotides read TGTGCCAGCAGGGAGCGGGAGTGGACAGATACGCAGTATTTT. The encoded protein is CASREREWTDTQYF.

CDR3 DNA sequence: TGTGCCACCAGTGAACCGGGACTAGCGGGAGTCGGGGAGCTGTTTTTT. Translated: CATSEPGLAGVGELFF. V and J are TRBV24-1 and TRBJ2-2; TRBD2 matches 14 bases. V trimming: 4 bases; J trimming: 7 bases; junction bases outside the gene matches: 4. This CDR3 is built from 16 residues. Germline V gives CDR1 KGHDR, CDR2 SFDVKD.

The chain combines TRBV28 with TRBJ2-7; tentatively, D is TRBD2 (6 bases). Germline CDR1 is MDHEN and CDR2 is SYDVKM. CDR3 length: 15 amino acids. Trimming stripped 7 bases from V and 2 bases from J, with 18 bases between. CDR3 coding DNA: TGTGCCAGCACCCCCACGGGACTGAGTACCTACGAGCAGTACTTC. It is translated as CASTPTGLSTYEQYF.

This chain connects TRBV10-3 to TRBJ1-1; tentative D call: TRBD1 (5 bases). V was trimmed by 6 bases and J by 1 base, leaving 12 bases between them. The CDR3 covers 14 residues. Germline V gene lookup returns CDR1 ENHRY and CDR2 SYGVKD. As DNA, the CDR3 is TGTGCCATCAGACGATTTGACAGGAACACTGAAGCTTTCTTT. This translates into CAIRRFDRNTEAFF.

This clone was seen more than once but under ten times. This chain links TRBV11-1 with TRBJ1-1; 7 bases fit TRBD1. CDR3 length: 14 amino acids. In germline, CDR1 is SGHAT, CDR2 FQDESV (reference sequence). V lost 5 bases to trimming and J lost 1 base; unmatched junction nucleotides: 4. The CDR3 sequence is CASSPRQGNTEAFF. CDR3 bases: TGTGCCAGCAGCCCAAGACAGGGGAACACTGAAGCTTTCTTT.

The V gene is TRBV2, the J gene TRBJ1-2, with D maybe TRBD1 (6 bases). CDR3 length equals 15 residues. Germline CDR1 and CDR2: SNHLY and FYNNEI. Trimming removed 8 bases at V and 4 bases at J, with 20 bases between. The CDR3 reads CASDSGQSKSYGYTF. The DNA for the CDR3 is TGTGCCAGCGATTCGGGACAAAGTAAGAGCTATGGCTACACCTTC.

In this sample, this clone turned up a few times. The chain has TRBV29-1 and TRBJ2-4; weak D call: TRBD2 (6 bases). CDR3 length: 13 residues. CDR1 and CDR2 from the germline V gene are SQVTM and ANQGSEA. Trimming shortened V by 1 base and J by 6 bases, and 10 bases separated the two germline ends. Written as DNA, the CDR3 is TGCAGCGTTGAAGGTAGTAGCGGAAACATTCAGTACTTC. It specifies CSVEGSSGNIQYF.

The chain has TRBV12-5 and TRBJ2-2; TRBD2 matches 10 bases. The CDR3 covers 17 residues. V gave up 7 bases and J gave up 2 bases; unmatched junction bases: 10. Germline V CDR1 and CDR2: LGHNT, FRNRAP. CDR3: CASAFGSGGTNTGELFF. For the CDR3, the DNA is TGTGCTAGTGCCTTCGGTAGCGGGGGGACCAACACCGGGGAGCTGTTTTTT.

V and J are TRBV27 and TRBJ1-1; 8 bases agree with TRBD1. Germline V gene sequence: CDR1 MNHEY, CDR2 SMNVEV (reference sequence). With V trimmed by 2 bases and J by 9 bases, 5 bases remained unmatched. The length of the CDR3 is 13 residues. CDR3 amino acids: CASSLGQGAKAFF. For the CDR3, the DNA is TGTGCCAGCAGTTTAGGGCAGGGGGCAAAAGCTTTCTTT.

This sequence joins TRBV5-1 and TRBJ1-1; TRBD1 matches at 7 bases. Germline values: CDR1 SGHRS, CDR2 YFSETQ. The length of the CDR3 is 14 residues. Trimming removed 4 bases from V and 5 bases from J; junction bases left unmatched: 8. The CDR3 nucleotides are TGCGCCAGCAGCGTGACAGGGCTTACGACTGAAGCTTTCTTT. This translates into CASSVTGLTTEAFF.